The 13 T cell receptor beta chains presented below share a single source sample, sequenced in a study of Ad26.COV2.S vaccination and SARS-CoV-2 variants. Assay used: immunoSEQ multiplex PCR; TCRdb lists only in-frame clones, some missing. The sample lists 500,000 or so clones; roughly 87% were seen once. Treatment in this sample: around 19 received Ad26.COV2.S at low or high dose, single or two shots; 5 received placebo; per-sample allocation not given. Sampling took place 63 days after the first vaccine or placebo injection. The sample consisted of peripheral blood, taken in a trial of Ad26.COV2.S vaccine versus placebo. The receptors derive from a person between 18 and 65 years old who received the Ad26.COV2.S COVID-19 vaccine or a placebo.

This clone was picked up one time. V is TRBV5-4 and J is TRBJ2-7; 7 bases align to TRBD2. The CDR3 extends over 15 amino acids. V was pared by 4 bases and J by 2 bases, with 9 bases of the junction left unmatched. CDR1 is SGHNT, CDR2 YYREEE, per germline (reference sequence). The CDR3 is CASSLGGEGPYEQYF. For the CDR3, the DNA is TGTGCCAGCAGCCTGGGCGGGGAGGGTCCCTACGAGCAGTACTTC.

The genes are TRBV4-1 and TRBJ2-1; D possibly uses TRBD1 or TRBD2 (5 bases each). The V gene lost 1 base and the J gene lost 9 bases, with 13 bases spanning the gap. The CDR3 contains 14 residues. Germline values: CDR1 MGHRA, CDR2 YSYEKL. CDR3 nucleotide sequence: TGCGCCAGCAGCCAAGGGGGGAGCGACGCTGAGCAGTTCTTC. Protein sequence: CASSQGGSDAEQFF.

The chain is built from TRBV19 and TRBJ2-1; 8 bases align to TRBD2. The CDR3 loop spans 16 amino acids. V dropped 6 bases and J dropped 3; count of bases not matched to a gene: 10. Germline V gives CDR1 LNHDA, CDR2 SQIVND (reference sequence). The chain's CDR3 is CASSASSGRSYNEQFF. In DNA form, the CDR3 reads TGTGCCAGTAGCGCCTCAAGCGGGAGAAGCTACAATGAGCAGTTCTTC.

The V call is TRBV7-9, the J call TRBJ2-4; tentatively, D is TRBD2 (5 bases). CDR3 size: 14 residues. CDR1 and CDR2 from the germline V gene are SEHNR and FQNEAQ (reference sequence). Trimming stripped 4 bases from V and 0 bases from J, with 7 bases between. The CDR3 here is CASSSSGAKNIQYF. In DNA, the CDR3 is TGTGCCAGCAGCTCGAGCGGAGCCAAAAACATTCAGTACTTC.

The chain combines TRBV11-2 with TRBJ2-7, with D tentatively TRBD1 or TRBD2 (5 bases each). CDR3 length: 12 residues. Per germline, CDR1 SGHAT and CDR2 FQNNGV. The CDR3 nucleotides read TGTGCCAGCAGCTTAGTGGGGACGAAGGGTTCCGTC. Its translation: CASSLVGTKGSV.

This chain links TRBV7-9 with TRBJ1-2; no firm D call. Trimming removed 5 bases at V and 0 bases at J, with 10 bases between. The CDR3 has 14 amino acids. Germline V gene sequence: CDR1 SEHNR, CDR2 FQNEAQ (reference sequence). CDR3 DNA: TGTGCCAGCAGCCGGGAAACTCCTAACTATGGCTACACCTTC. Amino acid sequence: CASSRETPNYGYTF.

The genes are TRBV5-1 and TRBJ1-2; 7 bases agree with TRBD1. Trimming took 4 bases from V and 7 from J; bases not matched to a gene: 13. Per the germline V gene, CDR1 is SGHRS and CDR2 is YFSETQ. CDR3 size: 15 residues. As DNA, the CDR3 is TGCGCCAGCAGCACCGAACCGGGACAGATTACTGGCTACACCTTC. Translation gives CASSTEPGQITGYTF.

V and J are TRBV14 and TRBJ1-1, with D maybe TRBD1 (6 bases). Germline lookup yields CDR1 SGHDN and CDR2 FVKESK. V shed 4 bases and J shed 4 bases, with 13 bases lying between them. The CDR3 loop spans 14 amino acids. CDR3 coding DNA: TGTGCCAGCAGCCGTTACAGGGCGGGCACTGAAGCTTTCTTT. Encoded protein: CASSRYRAGTEAFF.

J is TRBJ2-7 and V is TRBV11-3, with 11 bases matching TRBD1. Per the germline V gene, CDR1 is SGHNT and CDR2 is YENEEA. The V gene end was trimmed by 3 bases and the J gene end by 6 bases; junction bases not matched to a gene: 1. The CDR3 has 13 amino acids. CDR3 sequence: CASSLGTGGEQYV. DNA for the CDR3: TGTGCCAGCAGCTTGGGGACAGGGGGCGAGCAGTACGTC.

V and J are TRBV6-1 and TRBJ1-1; no reliable D call. V lost 5 bases to trimming and J lost 0 bases, with 10 bases between them. CDR3 length: 14 amino acids. Germline V gene lookup returns CDR1 MNHNS and CDR2 SASEGT. CDR3 in DNA: TGTGCCAGCAGTTCCCGAAGAATGAACACTGAAGCTTTCTTT. Translation: CASSSRRMNTEAFF.

Turning to this clone: A read error may produce the germline difference seen at one junction end. This chain joins TRBV7-2 and TRBJ2-7; possible D gene TRBD1, 5 bases. The CDR3 covers 12 residues. Germline V gene lookup returns CDR1 SGHTA and CDR2 FQGNSA. CDR3 loop: CASSSTGFLGSF. DNA for the CDR3: TGTGCCAGCAGCTCTACAGGCTTCCTCGGTTCCTTC.

This chain connects TRBV9 to TRBJ1-6; no definite D call. The V gene lost 0 bases and the J gene lost 9 bases, with 7 bases spanning the gap. This CDR3 comprises 13 residues. Germline CDR1 SGDLS, CDR2 YYNGEE. The CDR3 bases are TGTGCCAGCAGCGTAGCGCGGGGTTCACCCCTCCACTTT. It encodes CASSVARGSPLHF.

In its sample, this clone was seen a few times. This sequence joins TRBV24-1 and TRBJ2-4, with 8 bases that match TRBD1. CDR1 KGHDR and CDR2 SFDVKD come from the germline V gene. Trimming took 1 base from V and 8 from J; bases not matched to a gene: 3. The CDR3 is made up of 14 amino acids. CDR3 DNA sequence: TGTGCCACCAGTGATTTAGACAGGGGAGACATTCAGTACTTC. Protein product: CATSDLDRGDIQYF.